This is a list of T cell receptor beta chains from one sample in a study of blood T cell repertoires in COVID-19. Libraries were prepared by immunoSEQ multiplex PCR; TCRdb keeps only in-frame clonotypes and omits some of them. The repertoire holds roughly 230,000 clones, with 83% as singletons. Sequencing was carried out using peripheral blood. The receptors were gathered from a human donor in a cohort sampled during active COVID-19. Each CDR3 is given with its conserved first and last residue. The order of the fields is D gene, CDR3 length, J gene, V gene, clone size, CDR3 DNA, CDR3 protein. D genes are given only for firm matches. Rows give clone size only sometimes, using once, few, many, or a class for an expanded clone.

d_call: TRBD1; cdr3_length: 14; j_call: TRBJ2-7; v_call: TRBV20-1; clone_size: NA; cdr3_nt: TGCAGTGCTAGTACGGGACAGGGGGCGGTCGAGCAGTACTTC; cdr3_aa: CSASTGQGAVEQYF
d_call: TRBD1; cdr3_length: 15; j_call: TRBJ1-5; v_call: TRBV19; clone_size: NA; cdr3_nt: TGTGCCAGTAGTATTGAGACAGGGTCGTATCAGCCCCAGCATTTT; cdr3_aa: CASSIETGSYQPQHF
d_call: TRBD1; cdr3_length: 15; j_call: TRBJ2-7; v_call: TRBV5-4; clone_size: NA; cdr3_nt: TGTGCCAGCAGCTTTCCGGGACAGGGGGCCTACGAGCAGTACTTC; cdr3_aa: CASSFPGQGAYEQYF
d_call: NA; cdr3_length: 18; j_call: TRBJ1-3; v_call: TRBV6-1; clone_size: NA; cdr3_nt: TGTGCCAGCAGTGAAGCGCACGGCAGGGTTTTGTCTGGAAACACCATATATTTT; cdr3_aa: CASSEAHGRVLSGNTIYF
d_call: TRBD1; cdr3_length: 15; j_call: TRBJ2-2; v_call: TRBV30; clone_size: NA; cdr3_nt: TGTGCCTGGAGGGACAGGGACAGGGGCACCGGGGAGCTGTTTTTT; cdr3_aa: CAWRDRDRGTGELFF
d_call: TRBD1; cdr3_length: 16; j_call: TRBJ1-1; v_call: TRBV24-1; clone_size: NA; cdr3_nt: TGTGCCACCAGTGGCCCCCCCCTCTCAGGGGGCACTGAAGCTTTCTTT; cdr3_aa: CATSGPPLSGGTEAFF
d_call: NA; cdr3_length: 15; j_call: TRBJ2-2; v_call: TRBV27; clone_size: NA; cdr3_nt: TGTGCCAGCAGTCGTGGGGCGCGGGGCACCGGGGAGCTGTTTTTT; cdr3_aa: CASSRGARGTGELFF
d_call: TRBD2; cdr3_length: 17; j_call: TRBJ2-5; v_call: TRBV13; clone_size: NA; cdr3_nt: TGTGCCAGCACAAGGGGCTTGAACACGGGGGGGCAAGAGACCCAGTACTTC; cdr3_aa: CASTRGLNTGGQETQYF
d_call: TRBD1; cdr3_length: 16; j_call: TRBJ2-2; v_call: TRBV10-1; clone_size: NA; cdr3_nt: TGCGCCAGCAGTTCCGGGACAGGGCCTAACACCGGGGAGCTGTTTTTT; cdr3_aa: CASSSGTGPNTGELFF
d_call: TRBD2; cdr3_length: 14; j_call: TRBJ2-7; v_call: TRBV9; clone_size: NA; cdr3_nt: TGTGCCAGCAGCGCCGGCGAGGGACTAGCGGAGCAGTACTTC; cdr3_aa: CASSAGEGLAEQYF
d_call: TRBD1; cdr3_length: 15; j_call: TRBJ2-3; v_call: TRBV6-5; clone_size: NA; cdr3_nt: TGTGCCAGCAGTCGAGGGACAGAATTCACAGATACGCAGTATTTT; cdr3_aa: CASSRGTEFTDTQYF
d_call: NA; cdr3_length: 13; j_call: TRBJ2-5; v_call: TRBV2; clone_size: NA; cdr3_nt: TGTGCCACCAACCAGGGGATTGAAGAGACCCAGTACTTC; cdr3_aa: CATNQGIEETQYF
d_call: NA; cdr3_length: 15; j_call: TRBJ1-5; v_call: TRBV28; clone_size: NA; cdr3_nt: TGTGCCAGCAGTTCCCCATTAGATAGCAATCAGCCCCAGCATTTT; cdr3_aa: CASSSPLDSNQPQHF
d_call: NA; cdr3_length: 16; j_call: TRBJ2-6; v_call: TRBV27; clone_size: NA; cdr3_nt: TGTGCCAGCAGTTCCTTCCGGGACTCTGGGGCCAACGTCCTGACTTTC; cdr3_aa: CASSSFRDSGANVLTF
d_call: NA; cdr3_length: 13; j_call: TRBJ1-2; v_call: TRBV6-1; clone_size: NA; cdr3_nt: TGTGCCAGCAGTGATGGACTAGTCTATGGCTACACCTTC; cdr3_aa: CASSDGLVYGYTF
d_call: TRBD1; cdr3_length: 16; j_call: TRBJ1-6; v_call: TRBV5-1; clone_size: few; cdr3_nt: TGCGCCAGCAGCGGGCCGGGACAGGGGCTTAATTCACCCCTCCACTTT; cdr3_aa: CASSGPGQGLNSPLHF
d_call: TRBD1; cdr3_length: 17; j_call: TRBJ2-7; v_call: TRBV28; clone_size: once; cdr3_nt: TGTGCCAGCAGTAAAAAGTTTCCACAGGGGGCGCGCTACGAGCAGTACTTC; cdr3_aa: CASSKKFPQGARYEQYF